The 12 T cell receptor beta chains below were found in one sample sequenced in a study of immune evolution from preneoplasia to lung adenocarcinoma. The data were produced by immunoSEQ multiplex PCR, yet TCRdb's version contains in-frame clones alone and is incomplete. This table has fewer than 9,500 clones, over 75% appearing once. Sequencing used FFPE minimally invasive lung adenocarcinoma tissue. These receptors were collected from a donor aged 70 or over with lung adenocarcinoma.

CDR3 coding DNA: TGTGCCAGCAGTAGGGCAGGCAGAACCTACGAGCAGTACTTC. Translated: CASSRAGRTYEQYF. The chain carries TRBV6-5 and TRBJ2-7; the D is unclear. The V gene's germline CDR1 is MNHEY and CDR2 SVGAGI. The CDR3 extends over 14 amino acids. With 5 bases removed from V and 2 bases from J, the gap between germline ends came to 13 bases.

The rearrangement links TRBV29-1 to TRBJ1-4; tentatively, D is TRBD1 (5 bases). From germline, CDR1 is SQVTM and CDR2 ANQGSEA. The CDR3 is 15 amino acids. Deletions cut 4 bases from V and 3 bases from J, with 15 bases between. CDR3 protein: CSVGGTGGSNEKLFF. In DNA, the CDR3 is TGCAGCGTTGGTGGGACTGGAGGGTCTAATGAAAAACTGTTTTTT.

The chain recombines TRBV29-1 with TRBJ1-1, with TRBD1 matching 7 bases. After removal of 4 bases from V and 0 bases from J, the junction contained 8 bases not matched to a gene. CDR3 length equals 15 residues. CDR1 is SQVTM and CDR2 is ANQGSEA in the germline V gene. The CDR3 spells CSVAAGGVMNTEAFF. The CDR3 DNA reads as TGCAGCGTTGCAGCAGGGGGAGTCATGAACACTGAAGCTTTCTTT.

This clone ranks as medium-sized (0.01 to 0.1%). The chain links TRBV2 to TRBJ2-7; maybe TRBD1 (6 bases). Germline V lookup: CDR1 SNHLY, CDR2 FYNNEI. The CDR3 consists of 16 residues. The V gene lost 0 bases and the J gene lost 9 bases, with 21 bases spanning the gap. The CDR3 loop is CASSEALSRGSLWQYF. Here the CDR3 DNA reads TGTGCCAGCAGTGAAGCGCTTTCCAGGGGAAGTTTGTGGCAGTACTTC.

The chain carries TRBV6-4 and TRBJ2-1; no clear D. This CDR3 is built from 14 residues. CDR1 and CDR2 (germline): MRHNA, SNTAGT. V dropped 0 bases and J dropped 6 bases, with 9 bases sitting between them. CDR3 protein: CASSDSMVGNEQFF. The DNA of the CDR3 is TGTGCCAGCAGTGACTCGATGGTAGGCAATGAGCAGTTCTTC.

The chain has TRBV2 and TRBJ1-2; D is unclear. Germline V gives CDR1 SNHLY, CDR2 FYNNEI. The CDR3 covers 12 residues. V dropped 11 bases and J dropped 3 bases, with 13 bases sitting between them. CDR3 loop: CAGGYGDYGYTF. In DNA form, the CDR3 reads TGTGCCGGAGGGTATGGGGACTATGGCTACACCTTC.

V is TRBV6-6 and J is TRBJ2-3; 7 bases fit TRBD2. Germline CDR1 is MNHNY and CDR2 is SVGAGI (reference sequence). The CDR3 has 16 amino acids. Unmatched junction bases numbered 11, after V lost 3 bases and J lost 5 bases. This chain's CDR3 is CASSYSMGRAGDTQYF. The DNA for the CDR3 is TGTGCCAGCAGTTATAGTATGGGGAGGGCCGGAGATACGCAGTATTTT.

This chain uses TRBV2 with TRBJ2-5; unclear D gene. Germline V CDR1 and CDR2: SNHLY, FYNNEI. This CDR3 is built from 11 residues. Trimming shortened V by 8 bases and J by 5 bases, and 9 bases separated the two germline ends. The CDR3 sequence: CASHRRETQYF. The CDR3, as DNA: TGTGCCAGCCATCGGCGGGAGACCCAGTACTTC.

This chain links TRBV7-2 with TRBJ2-7; D remains unclear. V was clipped by 5 bases and J by 5 bases, with 7 bases between them. This CDR3 spans 11 amino acids. Germline lookup yields CDR1 SGHTA and CDR2 FQGNSA. CDR3 in amino acids: CASSPNNEQYF. CDR3 nucleotide sequence: TGTGCCAGCAGCCCAAATAACGAGCAGTACTTC.

This clone has just one count. V and J are TRBV28 and TRBJ1-1; D possibly corresponds to TRBD1 (5 bases). CDR3 length: 17 residues. Germline CDR1 reads MDHEN; CDR2 reads SYDVKM. Trimming removed 5 bases at V and 1 base at J, with 20 bases between. CDR3 sequence: CASSPPGPRLGNTEAFF. The CDR3 DNA reads as TGTGCCAGCAGTCCGCCGGGACCCCGGTTGGGGAACACTGAAGCTTTCTTT.

V gene TRBV7-8 combines with J gene TRBJ2-7; tentatively, D is TRBD2 (6 bases). CDR3 size: 15 residues. Germline V gene lookup returns CDR1 SGHVS and CDR2 FQNEAQ. V was pared by 5 bases and J by 7 bases, with 21 bases between. In DNA, the CDR3 is TGTGCCAGCAGCCTCCCTCCCGGGGGAATGGGGGAGCAGTACTTC. Translation gives CASSLPPGGMGEQYF.

The chain has TRBV6-6 and TRBJ2-1; the D gene is possibly TRBD2 (6 bases). V was cut by 6 bases and J by 9 bases, with 12 bases left in between. Germline V lookup: CDR1 MNHNY, CDR2 SVGAGI (reference sequence). This CDR3 comprises 12 residues. As DNA, the CDR3 is TGTGCCAGCAGCCCACTAGCCCGTGAGCAGTTCTTC. Protein sequence: CASSPLAREQFF.